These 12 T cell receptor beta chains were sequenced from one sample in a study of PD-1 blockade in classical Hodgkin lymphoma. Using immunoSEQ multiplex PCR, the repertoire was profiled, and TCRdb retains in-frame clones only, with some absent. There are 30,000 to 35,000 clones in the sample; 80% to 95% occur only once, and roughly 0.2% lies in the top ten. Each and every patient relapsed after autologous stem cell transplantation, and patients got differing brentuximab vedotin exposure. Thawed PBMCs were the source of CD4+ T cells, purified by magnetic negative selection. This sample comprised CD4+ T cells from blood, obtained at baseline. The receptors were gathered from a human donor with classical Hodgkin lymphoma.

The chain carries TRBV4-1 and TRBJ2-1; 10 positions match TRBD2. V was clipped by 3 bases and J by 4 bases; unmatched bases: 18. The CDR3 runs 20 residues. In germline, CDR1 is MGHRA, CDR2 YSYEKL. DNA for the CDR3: TGCGCCAGCAGCCAGCTCGGGCTAGCGGGAGTACGGGGTATATACAATGAGCAGTTCTTC. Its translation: CASSQLGLAGVRGIYNEQFF.

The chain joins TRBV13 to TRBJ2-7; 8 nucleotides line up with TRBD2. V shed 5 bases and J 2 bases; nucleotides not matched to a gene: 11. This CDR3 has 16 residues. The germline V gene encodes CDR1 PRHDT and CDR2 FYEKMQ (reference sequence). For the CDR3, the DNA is TGTGCCAGCAGCCGGAGCGGTAGCGGGGCGCCCTACGAGCAGTACTTC. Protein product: CASSRSGSGAPYEQYF.

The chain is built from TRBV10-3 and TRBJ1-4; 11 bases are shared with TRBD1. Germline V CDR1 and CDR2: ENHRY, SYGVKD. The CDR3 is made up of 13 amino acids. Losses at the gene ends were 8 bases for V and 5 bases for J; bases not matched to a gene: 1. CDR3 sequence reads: CAIGTGGNEKLFF. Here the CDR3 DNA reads TGTGCCATCGGGACAGGGGGAAATGAAAAACTGTTTTTT.

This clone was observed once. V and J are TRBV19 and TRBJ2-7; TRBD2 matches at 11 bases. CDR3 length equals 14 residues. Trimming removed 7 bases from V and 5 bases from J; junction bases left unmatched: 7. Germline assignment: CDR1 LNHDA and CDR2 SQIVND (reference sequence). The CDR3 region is CASKGLAGGNEQYF. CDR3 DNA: TGTGCCAGTAAGGGGCTAGCGGGAGGTAACGAGCAGTACTTC.

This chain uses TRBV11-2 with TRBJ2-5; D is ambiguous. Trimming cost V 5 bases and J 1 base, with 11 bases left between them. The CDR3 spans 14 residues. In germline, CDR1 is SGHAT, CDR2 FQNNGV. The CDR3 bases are TGTGCCAGCAGCCCTGGCCCTATCCAAGAGACCCAGTACTTC. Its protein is CASSPGPIQETQYF.

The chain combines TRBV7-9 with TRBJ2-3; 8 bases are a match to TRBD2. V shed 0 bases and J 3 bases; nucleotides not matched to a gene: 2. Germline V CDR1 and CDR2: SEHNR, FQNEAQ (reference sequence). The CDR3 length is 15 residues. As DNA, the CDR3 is TGTGCCAGCAGCTTAGCAGCTAGCGGGACAGATACGCAGTATTTT. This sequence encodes CASSLAASGTDTQYF.

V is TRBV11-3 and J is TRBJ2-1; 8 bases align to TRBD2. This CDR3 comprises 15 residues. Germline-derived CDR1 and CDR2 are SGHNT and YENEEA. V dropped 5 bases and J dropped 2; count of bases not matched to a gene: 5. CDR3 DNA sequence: TGTGCCAGCAGCGAAATTAGCGGGACCTACAATGAGCAGTTCTTC. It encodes CASSEISGTYNEQFF.

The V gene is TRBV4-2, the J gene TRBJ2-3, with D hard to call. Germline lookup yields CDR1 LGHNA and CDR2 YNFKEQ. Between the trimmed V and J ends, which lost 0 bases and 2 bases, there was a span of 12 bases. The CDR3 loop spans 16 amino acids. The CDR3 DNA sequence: TGTGCCAGCAGCCAAGACGGCGCAGCCCTCACAGATACGCAGTATTTT. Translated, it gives CASSQDGAALTDTQYF.

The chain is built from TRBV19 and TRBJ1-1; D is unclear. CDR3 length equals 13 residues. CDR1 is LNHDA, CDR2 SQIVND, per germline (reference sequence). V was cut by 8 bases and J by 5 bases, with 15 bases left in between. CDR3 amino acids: CASRLIGQTEAFF. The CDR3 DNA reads TGTGCCAGTCGCCTTATCGGGCAGACTGAAGCTTTCTTT.

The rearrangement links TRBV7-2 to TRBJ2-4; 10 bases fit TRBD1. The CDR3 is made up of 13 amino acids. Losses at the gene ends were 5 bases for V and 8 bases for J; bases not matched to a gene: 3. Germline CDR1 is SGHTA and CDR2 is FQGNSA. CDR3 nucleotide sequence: TGTGCCAGCAGCCTAGGACAGGGGGACATTCAGTACTTC. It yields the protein CASSLGQGDIQYF.

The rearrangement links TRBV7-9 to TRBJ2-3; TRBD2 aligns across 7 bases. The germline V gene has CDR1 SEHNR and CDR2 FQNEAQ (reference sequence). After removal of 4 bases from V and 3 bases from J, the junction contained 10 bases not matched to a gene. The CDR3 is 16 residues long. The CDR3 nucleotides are TGTGCCAGCAGCTCGACACTAGCGCCCCTAACAGATACGCAGTATTTT. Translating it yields CASSSTLAPLTDTQYF. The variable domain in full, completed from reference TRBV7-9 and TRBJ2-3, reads DTGVSQNPRHKITKRGQNVTFRCDPISEHNRLYWYRQTLGQGPEFLTYFQNEAQLEKSRLLSDRFSAERPKGSFSTLEIQRTEQGDSAMYLCASSSTLAPLTDTQYFGPGTRLTVL.

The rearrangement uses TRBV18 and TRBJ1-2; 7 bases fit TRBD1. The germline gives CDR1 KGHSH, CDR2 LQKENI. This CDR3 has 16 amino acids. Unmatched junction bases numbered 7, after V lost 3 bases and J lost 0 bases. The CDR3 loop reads CASSPLTGLANYGYTF. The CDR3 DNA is TGTGCCAGCTCACCGCTGACAGGGTTAGCTAACTATGGCTACACCTTC.